The present TCR beta chain was sequenced within a study of cytomegalovirus exposure and HLA in healthy donors (dated by TCRdb to about 2017). Describing the broader study: According to an earlier analysis of a few hundred of the donors, about 179 million T cells yielded some 120 million unique TCR beta sequences and 250 to 350 Gb of sequence data. An early release covering roughly 600 HLA-typed donors comprised roughly 300 gigabases of sequencing data and tens of millions of unique TCR sequences. In the later analysis, no new phenotypic data were used to find candidate immune exposures; instead, reliance was placed on TCR beta sequences and their occurrence across donors. The aim of the study was to test whether cataloging public T cell receptors could identify signatures of past pathogen exposure. Typing coverage varied by locus: roughly 620-630 donors for A, B, C, DRB1 and DQB1; approximately 520 for DQA1; about 600 for DPA1; 450 to 480 for DPB1. Both class I and class II loci were covered by HLA typing, at four-digit resolution. Among about 390 genotyped donors of the cohort, an average of around 240,000 unique TCR beta nucleotide sequences were sequenced per donor, around 18% of them non-productive. Using immunosequencing, the study profiled T cell repertoires from fewer than 700 subjects and related those repertoires to cytomegalovirus serostatus. Donor age, sex, ethnicity and CMV serostatus were compiled together with the repertoire data. A separate validation cohort of roughly 120 different subjects was used in addition to the approximately 700-subject first cohort. The genetic ancestry cluster associated with self-reported Caucasian donors included approximately 85% of the approximately 410 genotyped donors. The study combined high-throughput TCR immunosequencing, statistical association of individual TCRs with disease status, and machine learning to predict cytomegalovirus infection status. Every discovery cohort repertoire had been produced on one sequencing platform. An earlier analysis of more than 450 of the donors used high-throughput TCR beta sequencing to judge whether each TCR beta V gene segment behaved as functional or pseudogenic. A later analysis re-examined previously published TCR beta repertoires from more than 550 donors and added high-resolution HLA genotyping to investigate patterns of TCR occurrence. Roughly five DR-DQ haplotypes were handled as single units for association and clustering, since linkage in the cohort was strong. A later genetic analysis used genome-wide SNP genotypes for about 60% of the roughly 700 donors, treating that subset as a discovery cohort.

The junction carries 18 bases between V and J, which are trimmed by 4 bases and 0 bases respectively. The CDR3, from cysteine to phenylalanine, totals 17 residues. The retained sequence is limited to the CDR3, 51 bases, with the frame set at the first base. Sequences SGDLS (CDR1) and YYNGEE (CDR2) are obtained from the germline V gene. In total, over 600 healthy bone marrow donors made up the cohort. At the time of sampling, every cohort member was nominally healthy, though immune exposures that went unrecorded were likely present. The donor was CMV seropositive and belonged to the group of 250 to 300 seropositive cohort members. Each donor provided a peripheral blood sample, and peripheral blood mononuclear cells were used for TCR beta sequencing. The Qiagen DNeasy Blood Extraction Kit was used to extract genomic DNA from the blood cell samples. The paper as a whole reports these results and caveats: A later genetic analysis associated a missense DCLRE1C variant with V-gene and J-gene trimming of TCR beta chains, and an independent cohort replicated the association. In vitro tests confirmed that a few of the cytomegalovirus-associated TCR beta chains recognize cytomegalovirus antigens. Only TCR beta chains were sequenced in this cohort, and the absence of alpha or paired-chain data limited detectable features. HLA typing was unavailable for some donors at each locus, so association tests used only the typed subset. The presence/absence analyses assumed that sequencing depth was roughly uniform across donors, and that assumption may not be true. Most TCR sequences were seen in very few donors, while some public TCRs were found in many individuals. According to the authors, the approach could potentially be generalized to other disease states and immunological phenotypes. In a later analysis, most CMV-associated TCR beta chains were found to appear HLA-restricted, with HLA associations seemingly driven largely by CMV exposure. Because counts were too low, some 16 rarely observed V segments, including chromosome 9 orphons, were excluded from the earlier analysis of 587 of the donors. A further reported finding was that TCR beta sequences accurately predicted the HLA-A and HLA-B alleles for most subjects in the first cohort. In both the original and validation cohorts, the classifier was reported to diagnose cytomegalovirus status with high specificity and sensitivity. The sequencing pipeline was judged likely to have produced a cluster of highly shared sequence variants as a technical artifact. A later analysis found that HLA-associated TCR beta chains were more clonally expanded and had lower generation probabilities than equally common non-associated chains. The study gave a list of under 200 TCR beta chains associated with cytomegalovirus. CMV serostatus was the only immune exposure information available for the cohort. The 87-base-pair reads could not distinguish some IMGT-functional V segments, including TRBV6-2 and TRBV6-3, so those segments were excluded. According to a later analysis, TCR association rates differed among HLA loci, with DRB1 alleles showing the most associated TCRs and HLA-C alleles showing the fewest. In a later genetic analysis, fewer N-insertions in productive TCRs were reported among donors in an Asian-associated ancestry cluster than the roughly 700-donor mean. At a false discovery rate of 0.05, a later analysis linked about 17,000 TCR beta sequences to specific HLA alleles. In an earlier analysis of 450 to 750 of the donors, most TCR beta V segments appeared in productive rearrangements about 87% or about 30% of the time, broadly matching IMGT annotations. When HLA alleles, especially DR and DQ, strongly co-occurred, TCR associations were difficult to assign to individual alleles. Linkage disequilibrium might explain the correlated functional status among segregating V segments, but an unknown experimental factor could not be excluded. In a later analysis, several top co-occurrence clusters were reported to appear linked to parvovirus B19, influenza, CMV and Epstein-Barr virus.

The receptor library was made with the immunoSEQ multiplex PCR assay. For the multiplex PCR, a mixture combining 60 forward primers for TCR Vbeta segments and 13 reverse primers for TCR Jbeta segments was used. A multiplex PCR assay on genomic DNA amplified the CDR3 region of rearranged TCR beta genes. The amplified TCR beta libraries were sequenced on the Illumina HiSeq System as 87-base-pair reads. The authors processed their data as follows. Across the roughly 670 repertoires, a later analysis counted some 81 million unique TCR beta chains, roughly 11 million of which were shared by at least two donors. Raw reads were error-corrected and collapsed into unique sequences with a nearest-neighbor algorithm that merged closely related sequences to remove PCR and sequencing errors. V, D and J gene segments were assigned by aligning CDR3 sequences to IMGT reference sequences. For a sequence to be retained, at least a six-nucleotide match to both a V gene segment and a J gene segment was required. Rearrangements were called productive when the CDR3 lacked stop codons and stayed in frame with V and J; all others were non-productive. Following IMGT convention, CDR3 was defined as the stretch from the second conserved V-encoded cysteine to the conserved J-encoded phenylalanine. In an earlier analysis of around 540 of the donors, sequences lacking an unambiguous match to a single V gene segment were excluded. An earlier analysis of a few hundred of the donors called V segments functional above 56.7% productive rearrangements and segregating when the between-donor standard deviation exceeded 5%. A statistical classification framework was built for diagnosing cytomegalovirus status from the catalog of TCR beta chain sequences. In a later analysis, TCR nucleotide sequences were compared against IMGT/GENE-DB human TR gene sequences so that V and J genes could be assigned. Using the TCRdist pipeline, a later analysis assigned CDR3 sequences along with most-parsimonious VDJ recombination scenarios. In a later analysis, each TCR beta chain was defined by its CDR3 amino acid sequence together with its V-gene family, and reads lacking a unique V-gene family were excluded. To address suspected cross-contamination and a sequencing artifact, a later analysis removed a few hundred highly shared, low-generation-probability nucleotide sequences. In a later analysis, a clonal expansion index for each public chain was calculated from normalized within-repertoire ranks of inferred template counts. In a later analysis, generation probabilities were computed with a VDJ recombination model fitted to out-of-frame rearrangements, and the resulting probabilities were checked against IGoR. A later analysis scored TCR-TCR, TCR-HLA and TCR-CMV co-occurrence with hypergeometric tests, applying a repertoire-size bias correction to TCR pairs. A later analysis estimated false discovery rates by permuting HLA or CMV assignments 20 times. In a later analysis, co-occurring TCRs were grouped using DBSCAN, and TCRdist sequence similarity was added for clustering within HLA-allele-positive subsets. For co-occurrence clustering, repertoires with fewer than 30,000 or more than 120,000 public chains were excluded, along with five repertoires with anomalous nucleotide sharing. The clones in this table, taken by TCRdb from immuneACCESS, are in-frame only. Not every clone is retained; where verified, under half of the shortfall comes from an unresolved V gene, and the cause of the rest is unknown. From that table come the V and J calls and clone size; the DNA was used to work out D and trimming. The sample yields over 100,000 clones; 65% to 80% were counted once. Roughly 4.2% of the sample is taken by the ten largest.

This clone was seen just once. The antigen it binds to is not known. Base qualities are missing; no much larger clone stands one base away. Sequences were obtained from PBMCs. This chain is built from TRBV9 and TRBJ2-3; TRBD1 is possibly the D segment (6 matching bases). This TCR was sampled from a male donor in good health and CMV-seropositive. The sequenced DNA is TGTGCCAGCAGCACATTACAGGGTACCCCTAGCACAGATACGCAGTATTTT. The encoded protein is CASSTLQGTPSTDTQYF.